This TCR beta chain was recovered during a study of blood T cell repertoires in COVID-19. Study as a whole: T cells, B-cell-depleted T cells, or PBMCs provided the cDNA or gDNA that served as material.

Original data processing: Amplified reference gene primers provided the basis for estimating nucleated cell counts. Profiling relied on immunoSEQ multiplex PCR, and the TCRdb table lists in-frame clones only, not all of them. V, J and clone size reflect that table, while D and trimming were determined from the DNA. The data show roughly 80,000 clones, with over 70% seen just once and about 12% held by the top ten. The trim removed 6 bases at V and 5 bases at J, leaving 6 bases unmatched. The CDR3 is made up of 14 amino acids. CDR1 is MNHEY and CDR2 is SVGAGI in the germline V gene. Sequencing used peripheral blood. The clonotype comes from an elderly man with acute or convalescent COVID-19. J is TRBJ2-2 and V is TRBV6-5, with 7 bases fitting TRBD2. CDR3 in amino acids: CASSWQGGTGELFF. The CDR3 DNA reads TGTGCCAGCAGCTGGCAGGGAGGGACCGGGGAGCTGTTTTTT.